The 25 T cell receptor beta chains below were found in one sample sequenced in a study of metastatic and nonmetastatic thyroid tumors. All patients were untreated before thyroid surgery. TCRdb re-processed the PCR reads through MiXCR. The repertoire holds 25,000 to 30,000 clones, over 15% seen once, with about 4% in the top ten. Sequences were obtained from blood. Receptors originate from a female donor with papillary thyroid cancer or a benign thyroid nodule (not recorded which). Some clones in this sample may be carry-over from other donors' samples.

This clone was seen only a few times. A much larger clone differs by one base, so this may be a read error. Other DNA sequences in the same sample also yield this CDR3. The rearrangement uses TRBV9 and TRBJ2-2, with D perhaps matching TRBD1 or TRBD2 (5 bases each). V was clipped by 4 bases and J by 8 bases, with 18 bases between them. The germline V gene encodes CDR1 SGDLS and CDR2 YYNGEE. The CDR3 is 15 residues long. The CDR3 coding sequence is TGTGCCAGCAGCCCACCCGGGGCAAATACGGGGGAGCTGTTTTTT. Protein product: CASSPPGANTGELFF.

This clone was counted a few times. The chain employs TRBV28 and TRBJ2-7; the match to TRBD2 covers 9 bases. The CDR3 runs 13 residues. With 7 bases clipped from V and 6 bases from J, the junction kept 7 bases outside the gene matches. From germline, CDR1 is MDHEN and CDR2 SYDVKM. This CDR3 reads CASTTGTSFEQYF. Here the CDR3 DNA reads TGTGCCAGCACCACCGGGACTAGCTTCGAGCAGTACTTC.

This clone was counted many times. This sequence joins TRBV4-1 and TRBJ1-4; TRBD1 might be the D (5 bases). Germline values: CDR1 MGHRA, CDR2 YSYEKL. V was shortened by 1 base and J by 12 bases, with 27 bases between the two germline ends. This CDR3 has 18 residues. This CDR3 is CASSQGRPFSEGTNELFF. Written as DNA, the CDR3 is TGCGCCAGCAGCCAAGGGAGACCTTTTTCTGAGGGGACGAATGAACTGTTTTTT.

This chain connects TRBV2 to TRBJ2-4, with 8 bases that match TRBD2. The germline V gene has CDR1 SNHLY and CDR2 FYNNEI. J gave up 6 bases and V 3 bases, and 10 bases lay outside the gene matches. The CDR3 covers 16 residues. In DNA, the CDR3 is TGTGCCAGCAGTGAGGCGGGGGGAGGGCCGGTAAACATTCAGTACTTC. Its translation: CASSEAGGGPVNIQYF.

This clone showed up many times. The chain carries TRBV5-1 and TRBJ2-7; the match to TRBD2 covers 9 bases. V shed 4 bases and J 2 bases; nucleotides not matched to a gene: 4. The CDR3 totals 14 residues. The V gene's germline CDR1 is SGHRS and CDR2 YFSETQ. This chain's CDR3 is CASSQGGRAYEQYF. The CDR3 bases are TGCGCCAGCAGCCAAGGCGGGAGGGCCTACGAGCAGTACTTC. Using reference TRBV5-1 and TRBJ2-7 for the parts outside the CDR3, the full variable domain is KAGVTQTPRYLIKTRGQQVTLSCSPISGHRSVSWYQQTPGQGLQFLFEYFSETQRNKGNFPGRFSGRQFSNSRSEMNVSTLELGDSALYLCASSQGGRAYEQYFGPGTRLTVT.

This clone is categorized as medium-sized. V is TRBV20-1 and J is TRBJ2-1, with D tentatively TRBD2 (6 bases). This CDR3 comprises 13 residues. V dropped 4 bases and J dropped 4 bases, with 11 bases sitting between them. The germline CDR1 and CDR2 sequences are DFQATT and SNEGSKA (reference sequence). The CDR3 sequence: CSAIPSAYNEQFF. CDR3 DNA sequence: TGCAGTGCTATTCCTAGCGCGTACAATGAGCAGTTCTTC.

This clone occurred many times. The chain uses TRBV2 and TRBJ2-5; the D gene could be TRBD1 or TRBD2 (6 bases each). Germline CDR1 and CDR2: SNHLY and FYNNEI. This CDR3 contains 14 residues. Trimming took off 4 bases at V and 0 bases at J, with 9 bases between the two ends. The CDR3: CASSVRGDQETQYF. The CDR3 bases are TGTGCCAGCAGTGTAAGGGGGGACCAAGAGACCCAGTACTTC. The full variable domain, completed using reference TRBV2 and TRBJ2-5, is EPEVTQTPSHQVTQMGQEVILRCVPISNHLYFYWYRQILGQKVEFLVSFYNNEISEKSEIFDDQFSVERPDGSNFTLKIRSTKLEDSAMYFCASSVRGDQETQYFGPGTRLLVL.

The V call is TRBV19, the J call TRBJ2-7; 7 bases are shared with TRBD1. V was pared by 4 bases and J by 3 bases, with 3 bases of the junction left unmatched. Germline V gene lookup returns CDR1 LNHDA and CDR2 SQIVND (reference sequence). The CDR3 runs to 13 residues. CDR3 in amino acids: CASSTDRSYEQYF. In nucleotides, the CDR3 is TGTGCCAGTAGTACGGACAGGAGCTACGAGCAGTACTTC.

This clone was counted ten times or more. The V call is TRBV5-1, the J call TRBJ1-6; 8 positions match TRBD1. This CDR3 comprises 14 residues. Unmatched junction bases numbered 3, after V lost 1 base and J lost 9 bases. Germline CDR1 is SGHRS and CDR2 is YFSETQ. DNA for the CDR3: TGCGCCAGCAGCTTGTGGCAGGGGGCTTCACCCCTCCACTTT. Translation: CASSLWQGASPLHF.

This clone came up many times. Within the sample, other DNA sequences also encode this same CDR3. The chain carries TRBV20-1 and TRBJ2-4; 9 bases fit TRBD2. Germline-derived CDR1 and CDR2 are DFQATT and SNEGSKA (reference sequence). The CDR3 contains 17 residues. Germline trimming cut 3 bases from V and 0 bases from J; bases unmatched to any gene: 9. The CDR3 loop is CSARVVAGERAKNIQYF. As DNA, the CDR3 is TGCAGTGCTAGGGTAGTAGCGGGAGAGAGAGCCAAAAACATTCAGTACTTC.

In its sample, this clone was seen a few times. The CDR3 sequence: CASGLVLAGLYEQYV. CDR3 sequence (DNA): TGTGCTAGTGGTTTGGTACTAGCTGGACTCTACGAGCAGTACGTC. The chain recombines TRBV12-5 with TRBJ2-7; a possible D gene is TRBD2 (6 bases). V shed 0 bases and J shed 3 bases, with 12 bases lying between them. The CDR3 extends over 15 amino acids. Germline lookup yields CDR1 LGHNT and CDR2 FRNRAP.

This clone was counted at least ten times. This chain joins TRBV12-3 or TRBV12-4 and TRBJ1-1; D gene uncertain. V was cut by 2 bases and J by 7 bases, with 14 bases left in between. The CDR3 totals 14 residues. CDR3 DNA sequence: TGTGCCAGCAGTTTAAGTTCGGTTGAGGATGAAGCTTTCTTT. Its protein is CASSLSSVEDEAFF.

The count of this clone is one. The chain is built from TRBV6-1 and TRBJ2-7; D may be TRBD2 (5 bases). Germline CDR1 MNHNS, CDR2 SASEGT. Trimming shortened V by 0 bases and J by 3 bases, and 12 bases separated the two germline ends. The CDR3 runs 15 residues. The CDR3 nucleotides read TGTGCCAGCAGTGAAGCACCGGGGTCAATCTACGAGCAGTACTTC. Amino acids: CASSEAPGSIYEQYF.

The chain employs TRBV24-1 and TRBJ2-3; 8 nucleotides match TRBD1. The germline CDR1 and CDR2 sequences are KGHDR and SFDVKD. This CDR3 comprises 15 residues. The V segment lost 8 bases and the J segment 2 bases; nucleotides outside the gene matches: 8. DNA of the CDR3: TGTGCCACCATAAGCAGGGGGCGCGTCACAGATACGCAGTATTTT. Protein product: CATISRGRVTDTQYF.

Turning to this clone: The junction departs from the called germline gene at one end, perhaps through a read error. The V call is TRBV10-3, the J call TRBJ1-5; 7 bases line up with TRBD1. The CDR3 runs 17 residues. Germline CDR1 is ENHRY and CDR2 is SYGVKD. Here the CDR3 DNA reads TGTGCCATTAGTGAATGGGACAGTCAACTTAGCAATCAGCCCCAGCATTTT. Protein product: CAISEWDSQLSNQPQHF.

This clone was recorded many times. The V gene is TRBV20-1, the J gene TRBJ2-1; D unresolved. Trimming pared 3 bases from V and 3 bases from J, leaving 3 bases between. The CDR3 is 11 residues long. CDR1 and CDR2 from the germline V gene are DFQATT and SNEGSKA (reference sequence). The CDR3 DNA sequence: TGCAGTGCTAGCCACTACAATGAGCAGTTCTTC. Protein: CSASHYNEQFF.

In its sample, this clone was seen many times. A read error may be the cause here, since a much bigger clone is one base away. The same CDR3 is also encoded by other DNA sequences in this sample. The rearrangement joins TRBV24-1 to TRBJ2-2, with D perhaps TRBD2 (6 bases). This CDR3 has 13 amino acids. CDR1 KGHDR and CDR2 SFDVKD come from the germline V gene. The chain's CDR3 is CATMRENTGELFF. The DNA for the CDR3 is TGCGCCACCATGCGGGAGAACACCGGGGAGCTGTTTTTT.

As regards this clone: As the CDR3 is not closed by the conserved phenylalanine or tryptophan, this likely results from a read error. V usage is TRBV5-1 and J usage is TRBJ2-2; D is perhaps TRBD2 (6 bases). V lost 1 base and J 0 bases, leaving 7 bases between the germline ends. The germline gives CDR1 SGHRS, CDR2 YFSETQ. This CDR3 spans 15 amino acids. The CDR3 DNA sequence: TGCGCCAGCAGCTTGACTAGCCCGAACACCGGGGAGCTGTTTTAT. It specifies CASSLTSPNTGELFY.

This clone has a handful of counts. The V and J genes are TRBV6-4 and TRBJ2-4, with a tentative D call TRBD2 (6 bases). The germline V gene has CDR1 MRHNA and CDR2 SNTAGT. The V gene lost 2 bases and the J gene lost 7 bases, with 27 bases spanning the gap. The CDR3 length is 19 residues. The CDR3 DNA reads TGTGCCAGCAGTGACGAGGGAAGGCCGCGGGGTAAGGGGCAGAACATTCAGTACTTC. Its protein product is CASSDEGRPRGKGQNIQYF.

This clone was recorded many times. The V and J genes are TRBV9 and TRBJ2-2, with 9 positions matching TRBD2. The CDR3 is 15 amino acids. The germline CDR1 and CDR2 sequences are SGDLS and YYNGEE. V lost 2 bases to trimming and J lost 5 bases; unmatched junction nucleotides: 4. The DNA for the CDR3 is TGTGCCAGCAGCGTTAGCGGGAGAAAGACCGGGGAGCTGTTTTTT. Its translation is CASSVSGRKTGELFF. The complete variable domain, with remaining parts taken from reference TRBV9 and TRBJ2-2, reads DSGVTQTPKHLITATGQRVTLRCSPRSGDLSVYWYQQSLDQGLQFLIQYYNGEERAKGNILERFSAQQFPDLHSELNLSSLELGDSALYFCASSVSGRKTGELFFGEGSRLTVL.

By share of the sample, this clone is medium-sized (0.01 to 0.1%). J is TRBJ2-2 and V is TRBV6-1; D is possibly TRBD2 (5 bases). Trimming took 2 bases from V and 2 from J, leaving 6 bases between them. The CDR3 has 14 amino acids. CDR1 and CDR2 from the germline V gene are MNHNS and SASEGT. The CDR3 region has the DNA TGTGCCAGCAGTGAACTAGCCAACACCGGGGAGCTGTTTTTT. It specifies CASSELANTGELFF.

This clone was seen at least ten times. This chain connects TRBV9 to TRBJ1-3; 11 positions agree with TRBD1. Germline CDR1 SGDLS, CDR2 YYNGEE. This CDR3 contains 19 residues. After removal of 3 bases from V and 0 bases from J, the junction contained 11 bases not matched to a gene. DNA for the CDR3: TGTGCCAGCAGCGCCGGGACAGGGGGACGGAGGAGCTCTGGAAACACCATATATTTT. Translated, it gives CASSAGTGGRRSSGNTIYF.

This clone was recorded many times. This chain joins TRBV20-1 and TRBJ2-5, with 7 bases fitting TRBD2. V was pared by 3 bases and J by 4 bases, with 14 bases of the junction left unmatched. The CDR3 extends over 16 amino acids. Germline CDR1 reads DFQATT; CDR2 reads SNEGSKA (reference sequence). The CDR3 spells CSASFWMRAGVETQYF. Here the CDR3 DNA reads TGCAGTGCTAGTTTCTGGATGCGGGCGGGAGTAGAGACCCAGTACTTC.

There are a few counts of this clone. The chain links TRBV6-1 to TRBJ2-7; TRBD1 matches at 10 bases. J lost 0 bases, V lost 8 bases, and 4 bases had no gene match. The CDR3 loop spans 14 amino acids. Germline CDR1 is MNHNS and CDR2 is SASEGT. CDR3 DNA: TGTGCCAGCTGGGACAGGGGAAGCTCCTACGAGCAGTACTTC. Translated: CASWDRGSSYEQYF.

This clone appeared many times. The CDR3 is CASAHWGLLEYNEQFF. CDR3 DNA: TGTGCTAGTGCTCATTGGGGGCTTCTAGAATACAATGAGCAGTTCTTC. The chain links TRBV12-5 to TRBJ2-1; D perhaps matches TRBD1 (6 bases). The CDR3 loop spans 16 amino acids. Germline lookup yields CDR1 LGHNT and CDR2 FRNRAP. Between the trimmed V and J ends, which lost 7 bases and 4 bases, there was a span of 20 bases.